These 9 T cell receptor beta chains were sequenced from one sample in a study of blood T cells in healthy people across ages (dated by TCRdb to between 2014 and 2017). The library was generated by 5' RACE. TCRdb records Illumina HiSeq 2500 as the sequencer. A second PCR of roughly 7 to 12 cycles was performed with a sample-barcoded 5' primer and a J-beta primer mix. TCRdb trimmed public reads at Q25 via fastp, called clones via MiXCR and kept in-frame beta chains. Each entry is one CDR3 protein sequence, shown with its most common DNA and genes. The sample table shows some 1.4 million distinct CDR3 sequences, and 42% are seen once. In total, the top ten clones hold approximately 7.9% of the sample. Sequencing was performed on blood. Source of these receptors: a woman aged 18-30 years in good health.

This clonotype was detected ten times or more. The V call is TRBV7-9, the J call TRBJ2-7, with a tentative D call TRBD2 (5 bases). The ends were cut back, 5 bases at V and 2 bases at J, with 7 bases in the middle. The V gene's germline CDR1 is SEHNR and CDR2 FQNEAQ (reference sequence). The CDR3 totals 12 residues. CDR3 region: CASSHGAYEQYF. The CDR3 bases are TGTGCCAGCAGCCACGGGGCCTACGAGCAGTACTTC. The full variable domain, with the rest looked up from reference TRBV7-9 and TRBJ2-7, is DTGVSQNPRHKITKRGQNVTFRCDPISEHNRLYWYRQTLGQGPEFLTYFQNEAQLEKSRLLSDRFSAERPKGSFSTLEIQRTEQGDSAMYLCASSHGAYEQYFGPGTRLTVT.

This clonotype was seen ten or more times. This chain connects TRBV11-2 to TRBJ1-2; 8 positions match TRBD1. Germline loops: CDR1 SGHAT, CDR2 FQNNGV. J was trimmed by 8 bases and V by 5 bases; bases with no gene match: 4. The CDR3 runs to 12 residues. The CDR3 region has the DNA TGTGCCAGCAGCCAGACAGGGGAAGGCTACACCTTC. Its translation is CASSQTGEGYTF.

This clonotype has more than one count but fewer than ten. The chain joins TRBV24-1 to TRBJ2-7; 9 nucleotides agree with TRBD1. This CDR3 has 16 amino acids. V dropped 4 bases and J dropped 0; count of bases not matched to a gene: 6. The germline V gene encodes CDR1 KGHDR and CDR2 SFDVKD. The CDR3 region has the DNA TGTGCCACCAGTGAGGGGGGGACAGGGACCTCCTACGAGCAGTACTTC. It codes for CATSEGGTGTSYEQYF.

The J gene is TRBJ2-3, the V gene TRBV5-1; D gene uncertain. This CDR3 is built from 14 residues. Trimming took off 4 bases at V and 4 bases at J, with 13 bases between the two ends. Germline V gives CDR1 SGHRS, CDR2 YFSETQ. CDR3 sequence reads: CASSPRRISDTQYF. CDR3 coding DNA: TGCGCCAGCAGCCCTCGGCGGATCTCAGATACGCAGTATTTT.

V gene TRBV20-1 combines with J gene TRBJ2-3, with TRBD2 identical over 9 bases. In germline, CDR1 is DFQATT, CDR2 SNEGSKA (reference sequence). This CDR3 spans 15 amino acids. The V segment lost 6 bases and the J segment 3 bases; nucleotides outside the gene matches: 10. Written as DNA, the CDR3 is TGCAGTGCAACCCTAGCGGGGCGGGCGACAGATACGCAGTATTTT. It specifies CSATLAGRATDTQYF.

The count of this clonotype is one. The chain combines TRBV12-3 or TRBV12-4 with TRBJ1-1; the match to TRBD1 covers 8 bases. The CDR3 spans 13 residues. The V and J ends lost 7 bases and 3 bases, in that order; junction bases with no gene match: 4. CDR3 DNA sequence: TGTGCCAGCACCAGGGGGCCGCACACTGAAGCTTTCTTT. It codes for CASTRGPHTEAFF.

The table lists this clonotype with a few counts. The chain carries TRBV12-3 or TRBV12-4 and TRBJ1-5; 11 bases match TRBD1. This CDR3 is built from 15 residues. After removal of 6 bases from V and 6 bases from J, the junction contained 7 bases not matched to a gene. This CDR3 is CASSPTGTGGQPQHF. Written as DNA, the CDR3 is TGTGCCAGCAGCCCAACCGGGACAGGGGGTCAGCCCCAGCATTTT.

A remark on this clonotype: A read error may explain this, as a much larger clone is one base away. V usage is TRBV3-1 and J usage is TRBJ2-3; either TRBD1 or TRBD2 may fit D (5 bases each). CDR1 and CDR2 from the germline V gene are LGHDT and YNNKEL (reference sequence). Trimming shortened V by 2 bases and J by 0 bases, and 6 bases separated the two germline ends. This CDR3 is built from 14 residues. The CDR3 DNA reads TGTGCCAGCAGCCAATGGGGGAGCACAGATACGCAGTATTTT. The encoded protein is CASSQWGSTDTQYF.

The chain recombines TRBV12-3 or TRBV12-4 with TRBJ2-7, with 13 bases that match TRBD2. This CDR3 contains 15 residues. Germline trimming cut 5 bases from V and 9 bases from J; bases unmatched to any gene: 10. DNA for the CDR3: TGTGCCAGCAGTACCGGGACTAGCGGGATAGGGGTGCAGTACTTC. This codes for CASSTGTSGIGVQYF.